The clone carrying this T cell receptor beta chain came up a few times. The target antigen is unknown. Looked up from germline, CDR1 is MNHNS and CDR2 is SASEGT. The CDR3 is made up of 13 amino acids. V gave up 6 bases and J gave up 6 bases; unmatched junction bases: 3. This entry is derived from a study of post-analysis software for immune sequencing data. Turning to the study itself: Relapsing-remitting, secondary progressive and progressive-relapsing multiple sclerosis courses were included. Study-wide results and caveats: Versus controls, multiple sclerosis patients showed significantly lower diversity (normalized Chao1). Among several TRBV segments more frequent in patients than controls were TRBV5-6, TRBV5-1 and TRBV20-1. Samples sharing a preparation batch grouped tightly together when assessed by F measure.

Unique molecular identifiers were carried by the TCR beta cDNA libraries. TCRdb redid the calling of the PCR reads with MiXCR, one entry per CDR3 protein. The sample yields approximately 770,000 distinct CDR3 sequences, 46% seen once. Sequencing used blood. This clonotype was sampled from a girl aged 10 to 17 with multiple sclerosis. J is TRBJ2-7 and V is TRBV6-1, with 12 positions matching TRBD1. The DNA for the CDR3 is TGTGCCAGCAGGGGACAGGGGGCTTTCGAGCAGTACTTC. It codes for CASRGQGAFEQYF.